One sample yielded the 30 T cell receptor beta chains listed below, sequenced in a study of cytomegalovirus exposure and HLA in healthy donors. The data were produced by immunoSEQ multiplex PCR, yet TCRdb's version contains in-frame clones alone and is incomplete. The repertoire holds around 150,000 clones, with about 90% as singletons. Source material: PBMCs. The receptor set was obtained from a woman aged 18-29 years in good health and CMV-seropositive.

The chain combines TRBV30 with TRBJ1-3, with a possible D match to TRBD1 (5 bases). Between the trimmed V and J ends, which lost 0 bases and 8 bases, there was a span of 11 bases. Per germline, CDR1 GTSNPN and CDR2 SVGIG (reference sequence). The CDR3 covers 13 residues. The CDR3 nucleotides read TGTGCCTGGAGTGTAGGTTTAGGGGACACCATATATTTT. Amino acids: CAWSVGLGDTIYF.

About this clone itself: At one end, the junction sequence differs from germline, possibly due to a read error. The gene calls are TRBV7-9 and TRBJ2-1, with TRBD1 identical over 7 bases. In germline, CDR1 is SEHNR, CDR2 FQNEAQ (reference sequence). The CDR3 sequence is 15 residues long. CDR3 region: CATSFRQGAYNEQFF. The CDR3 bases are TGTGCCACCAGCTTCCGACAGGGTGCCTACAATGAGCAGTTCTTC.

The gene calls are TRBV28 and TRBJ2-1, with TRBD1 matching over 7 bases. Germline V CDR1 and CDR2: MDHEN, SYDVKM. The CDR3 runs 13 residues. The V and J ends lost 2 bases and 7 bases, in that order; junction bases with no gene match: 2. CDR3 sequence reads: CASSLQGVNEQFF. CDR3 nucleotide sequence: TGTGCCAGCAGTTTACAGGGGGTAAATGAGCAGTTCTTC.

About this clone itself: The sample contains more than one DNA sequence encoding this CDR3. The DNA of the CDR3 is TGCAGTGCTGGACAGGGGTACGGCTACACCTTC. Encoded protein: CSAGQGYGYTF. The genes are TRBV20-1 and TRBJ1-2; 9 bases are shared with TRBD1. Germline CDR1 reads DFQATT; CDR2 reads SNEGSKA (reference sequence). V was clipped by 5 bases and J by 8 bases; unmatched bases: 3. The CDR3 is 11 amino acids.

This rearrangement joins TRBV7-8 to TRBJ2-2; 8 bases are shared with TRBD2. CDR1 is SGHVS, CDR2 FQNEAQ, per germline. Germline trimming cut 5 bases from V and 6 bases from J; bases unmatched to any gene: 11. The CDR3 loop spans 16 amino acids. The chain's CDR3 is CASSPPGLGVSGELFF. The CDR3 DNA is TGTGCCAGCAGCCCTCCGGGACTAGGAGTCTCCGGGGAGCTGTTTTTT.

The genes are TRBV7-9 and TRBJ2-7; D is unresolved. V was cut by 5 bases and J by 4 bases, with 18 bases left in between. Germline V lookup: CDR1 SEHNR, CDR2 FQNEAQ (reference sequence). This CDR3 is 15 amino acids long. CDR3 DNA: TGTGCCAGCAGCCCAGACCGGGTTCCTATGTACGAGCAGTACTTC. Its protein product is CASSPDRVPMYEQYF.

The chain links TRBV2 to TRBJ2-4; TRBD1 agrees at 9 bases. V gave up 9 bases and J gave up 6 bases; unmatched junction bases: 15. The CDR3 is 16 residues long. Germline-derived CDR1 and CDR2 are SNHLY and FYNNEI. CDR3 sequence (DNA): TGTGCCAGAAGGGAACCGGGACAGGGCGCGGCAAACATTCAGTACTTC. Translation gives CARREPGQGAANIQYF.

This clone was observed once. The V and J genes are TRBV5-1 and TRBJ1-1, with 9 bases matching TRBD1. The CDR3 loop spans 12 amino acids. Germline loops: CDR1 SGHRS, CDR2 YFSETQ. V was pared by 2 bases and J by 8 bases, with 1 base of the junction left unmatched. In nucleotides, the CDR3 is TGCGCCAGCAGCTTAGGGACAGGGGAAGCTTTCTTT. Its translation is CASSLGTGEAFF.

The chain carries TRBV5-1 and TRBJ2-1, with 8 nucleotides matching TRBD1. The CDR3 runs 14 residues. Trimming cost V 4 bases and J 3 bases; bases outside gene matches: 3. Germline CDR1 SGHRS, CDR2 YFSETQ. The CDR3 sequence: CASSPGTGYNEQFF. CDR3 sequence (DNA): TGCGCCAGCAGCCCGGGGACAGGCTACAATGAGCAGTTCTTC.

This chain links TRBV10-3 with TRBJ1-1; perhaps TRBD1 as D (6 bases). CDR1 ENHRY and CDR2 SYGVKD come from the germline V gene. Trimming took 3 bases from V and 6 from J, leaving 14 bases between them. The CDR3 totals 14 residues. This CDR3 reads CAISDPGEGAEAFF. The CDR3 bases are TGTGCCATCAGTGACCCAGGGGAAGGGGCTGAAGCTTTCTTT.

The rearrangement uses TRBV13 and TRBJ2-3; D not resolved. V was trimmed by 1 base and J by 4 bases, leaving 9 bases between them. This CDR3 spans 14 amino acids. Germline V gives CDR1 PRHDT, CDR2 FYEKMQ (reference sequence). The DNA of the CDR3 is TGTGCCAGCAGCTTAGAGCGATTCGCAGATACGCAGTATTTT. It is translated as CASSLERFADTQYF.

J is TRBJ1-3 and V is TRBV6-1; a possible D gene is TRBD1 (6 bases). Trimming cost V 6 bases and J 0 bases, with 6 bases left between them. Germline V lookup: CDR1 MNHNS, CDR2 SASEGT. The CDR3 runs 13 residues. CDR3 nucleotide sequence: TGTGCCAGCAGGACAGGCTCTGGAAACACCATATATTTT. As protein: CASRTGSGNTIYF.

DNA for the CDR3: TGTGCCAGCAGTGAGGGGACAGCTGGCCCTGAAGCTTTCTTT. Its translation is CASSEGTAGPEAFF. This chain links TRBV7-8 with TRBJ1-1; 7 positions agree with TRBD1. Germline-derived CDR1 and CDR2 are SGHVS and FQNEAQ. Trimming removed 6 bases from V and 6 bases from J; junction bases left unmatched: 10. The CDR3 contains 14 residues.

V gene TRBV28 combines with J gene TRBJ2-1; a possible D gene is TRBD2 (6 bases). V lost 7 bases and J lost 1, with 14 bases in between. The CDR3 runs to 15 residues. Per germline, CDR1 MDHEN and CDR2 SYDVKM. CDR3 region: CASTRAGKSYNEQFF. The CDR3 coding sequence is TGTGCCAGCACAAGAGCGGGCAAATCCTACAATGAGCAGTTCTTC.

The chain employs TRBV7-2 and TRBJ2-5; no definite D call. The V end lost 4 bases, the J end lost 2 bases, and 11 bases lay between the germline ends. Germline CDR1 reads SGHTA; CDR2 reads FQGNSA. The CDR3 spans 14 residues. The CDR3 bases are TGTGCCAGCAGCTCCTTTAGGAGACAAGAGACCCAGTACTTC. Protein sequence: CASSSFRRQETQYF.

V and J are TRBV28 and TRBJ2-7; 12 bases are shared with TRBD1. The CDR3 spans 18 residues. CDR1 and CDR2 from the germline V gene are MDHEN and SYDVKM. J gave up 0 bases and V 6 bases, and 12 bases lay outside the gene matches. This chain's CDR3 is CASSPGQGAISDSYEQYF. CDR3 bases: TGTGCCAGCAGCCCGGGACAGGGGGCCATATCCGACTCCTACGAGCAGTACTTC.

The V gene is TRBV18, the J gene TRBJ1-5, with a tentative D call TRBD1 (5 bases). Trimming stripped 2 bases from V and 5 bases from J, with 10 bases between. CDR1 KGHSH and CDR2 LQKENI come from the germline V gene. The CDR3 has 14 amino acids. The CDR3 DNA reads as TGTGCCAGCTCACCAAGTGACAGTGATCAGCCCCAGCATTTT. Translated: CASSPSDSDQPQHF.

In its sample, this clone was seen once. V and J are TRBV9 and TRBJ1-4; D is unclear. CDR3 length: 17 amino acids. From germline, CDR1 is SGDLS and CDR2 YYNGEE. Between the trimmed V and J ends, which lost 0 bases and 3 bases, there was a span of 15 bases. CDR3 bases: TGTGCCAGCAGCGTAGGTGGCAGGTGGTCGTCTAATGAAAAACTGTTTTTT. Translation: CASSVGGRWSSNEKLFF.

The chain has TRBV4-2 and TRBJ2-5, with D maybe TRBD1 (6 bases). Trimming cost V 0 bases and J 5 bases, with 16 bases left between them. CDR1 is LGHNA and CDR2 is YNFKEQ in the germline V gene. There are 16 residues in the CDR3. The CDR3 here is CASSQEANRAHETQYF. Written as DNA, the CDR3 is TGTGCCAGCAGCCAAGAGGCGAACAGGGCGCACGAGACCCAGTACTTC.

The chain combines TRBV4-2 with TRBJ2-7; 12 nucleotides line up with TRBD2. Germline lookup yields CDR1 LGHNA and CDR2 YNFKEQ. Germline trimming cut 2 bases from V and 2 bases from J; bases unmatched to any gene: 7. The CDR3 contains 17 residues. The CDR3 region has the DNA TGTGCCAGCAGCCAAACTAGCGGGAGGACCGCTCCCTACGAGCAGTACTTC. Protein product: CASSQTSGRTAPYEQYF.

The chain carries TRBV19 and TRBJ2-2; TRBD1 aligns across 7 bases. Germline V gene data show CDR1 as LNHDA and CDR2 as SQIVND (reference sequence). The CDR3 contains 20 residues. The V segment lost 2 bases and the J segment 0 bases; nucleotides outside the gene matches: 15. The CDR3 DNA reads TGTGCCAGTAGTATATGGGGGTTAGGGACAGCGTTCGCGAACACCGGGGAGCTGTTTTTT. The encoded protein is CASSIWGLGTAFANTGELFF.

This chain connects TRBV27 to TRBJ2-7; possible D gene TRBD2, 6 bases. Per germline, CDR1 MNHEY and CDR2 SMNVEV (reference sequence). The CDR3 is 14 amino acids. V shed 3 bases and J shed 6 bases, with 15 bases lying between them. The CDR3 reads CASSFSPGLGEQYF. CDR3 bases: TGTGCCAGCAGTTTCTCACCGGGACTCGGCGAGCAGTACTTC.

The chain joins TRBV4-1 to TRBJ2-2; D is unclear. The V gene's germline CDR1 is MGHRA and CDR2 YSYEKL. This CDR3 is 17 amino acids long. Deletions cut 3 bases from V and 1 base from J, with 15 bases between. The CDR3 DNA follows: TGCGCCAGCAGCCAGATAGACTTAGCTGAGAACACCGGGGAGCTGTTTTTT. Translating gives CASSQIDLAENTGELFF.

The chain uses TRBV25-1 and TRBJ2-7; the D gene is possibly TRBD2 (5 bases). CDR3 length: 13 residues. The germline gives CDR1 MGHDK, CDR2 SYGVNS. The V end was cut by 6 bases, the J end by 5 bases, with 14 bases between. The CDR3 region has the DNA TGTGCCAGCAGCGAGAGGGAAGGTAACGAGCAGTACTTC. Translating it yields CASSEREGNEQYF.

The rearrangement joins TRBV27 to TRBJ2-1; TRBD2 matches at 10 bases. The CDR3 runs to 16 residues. Germline CDR1 and CDR2: MNHEY and SMNVEV (reference sequence). The ends lost 2 bases at V and 6 bases at J; junction bases unmatched: 7. In nucleotides, the CDR3 is TGTGCCAGCAGTTTAAGGCGGACTAGCGGTTCCAATGAGCAGTTCTTC. Translated, it gives CASSLRRTSGSNEQFF.

This chain links TRBV7-2 with TRBJ2-7; 12 bases fit TRBD2. The CDR3 contains 15 residues. The V gene's germline CDR1 is SGHTA and CDR2 FQGNSA. V lost 8 bases, J lost 7 bases, and 12 bases stayed unmatched. As DNA, the CDR3 is TGTGCCAGCGGCAGGACTAGCGGGGTGGCAGATGAGCAGTACTTC. Amino acids: CASGRTSGVADEQYF.

V is TRBV25-1 and J is TRBJ1-4; D is ambiguous. The CDR3 is made up of 14 amino acids. With 3 bases removed from V and 4 bases from J, the gap between germline ends came to 9 bases. Germline assignment: CDR1 MGHDK and CDR2 SYGVNS. CDR3 bases: TGTGCCAGCAGTGAGGGTCAGCGTAATGAAAAACTGTTTTTT. This encodes CASSEGQRNEKLFF.

The chain links TRBV27 to TRBJ2-2; tentative D call: TRBD1 (5 bases). Per germline, CDR1 MNHEY and CDR2 SMNVEV (reference sequence). The germline V and J ends were trimmed by 5 bases and 5 bases, with 12 bases remaining between them. CDR3 length equals 14 residues. CDR3 in amino acids: CASSPQQGTGELFF. In nucleotides, the CDR3 is TGTGCCAGCAGTCCCCAGCAGGGAACCGGGGAGCTGTTTTTT.

The chain uses TRBV4-3 and TRBJ2-5, with D unclear. Per germline, CDR1 LGHNA and CDR2 YSLEER. V was clipped by 0 bases and J by 5 bases, with 13 bases between them. The CDR3 is made up of 15 amino acids. The CDR3 DNA reads TGCGCCAGCAGCCAAGACATTGGCACCGGGGAGACCCAGTACTTC. This codes for CASSQDIGTGETQYF.

This chain links TRBV28 with TRBJ2-7, with TRBD1 matching over 7 bases. Per the germline V gene, CDR1 is MDHEN and CDR2 is SYDVKM. This CDR3 spans 15 amino acids. V shed 5 bases, J shed 3 bases, and the junction held 10 bases outside the gene matches. The chain's CDR3 is CASSLLQGRHYEQYF. For the CDR3, the DNA is TGTGCCAGCAGTCTATTACAGGGGCGGCACTACGAGCAGTACTTC.